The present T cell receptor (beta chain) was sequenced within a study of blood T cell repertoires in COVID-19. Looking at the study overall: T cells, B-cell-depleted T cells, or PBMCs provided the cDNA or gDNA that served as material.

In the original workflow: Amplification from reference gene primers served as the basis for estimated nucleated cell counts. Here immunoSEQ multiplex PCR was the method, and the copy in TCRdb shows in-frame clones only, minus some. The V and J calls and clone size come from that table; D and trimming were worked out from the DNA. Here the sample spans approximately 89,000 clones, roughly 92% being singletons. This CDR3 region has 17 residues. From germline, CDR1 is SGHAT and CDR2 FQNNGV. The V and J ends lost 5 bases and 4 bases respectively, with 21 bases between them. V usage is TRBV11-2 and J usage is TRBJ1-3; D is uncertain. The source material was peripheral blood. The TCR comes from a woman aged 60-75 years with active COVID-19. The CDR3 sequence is CASSPFTRTPWGNTIYF. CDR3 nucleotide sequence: TGTGCCAGCAGCCCTTTCACTAGGACGCCATGGGGAAACACCATATATTTT.